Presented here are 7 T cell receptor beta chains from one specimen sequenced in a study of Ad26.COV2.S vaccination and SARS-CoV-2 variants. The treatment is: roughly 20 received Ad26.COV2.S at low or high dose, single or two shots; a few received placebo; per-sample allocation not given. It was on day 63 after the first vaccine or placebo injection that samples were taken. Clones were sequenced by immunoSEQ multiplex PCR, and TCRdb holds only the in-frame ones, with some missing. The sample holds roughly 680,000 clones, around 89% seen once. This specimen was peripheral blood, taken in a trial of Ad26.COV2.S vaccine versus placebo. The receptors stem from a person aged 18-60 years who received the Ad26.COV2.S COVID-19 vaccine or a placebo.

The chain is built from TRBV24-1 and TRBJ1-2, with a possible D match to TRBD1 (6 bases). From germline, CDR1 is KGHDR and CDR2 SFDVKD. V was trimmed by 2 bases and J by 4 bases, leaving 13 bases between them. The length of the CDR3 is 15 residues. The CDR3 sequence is CATSDSTTGVYGYTF. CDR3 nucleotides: TGTGCCACCAGTGATTCTACGACAGGAGTCTATGGCTACACCTTC.

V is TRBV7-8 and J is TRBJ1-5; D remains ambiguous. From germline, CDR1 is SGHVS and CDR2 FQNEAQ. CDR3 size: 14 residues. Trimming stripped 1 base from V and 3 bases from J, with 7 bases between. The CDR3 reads CASSLVQANQPQHF. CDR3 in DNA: TGTGCCAGCAGCTTAGTCCAGGCCAATCAGCCCCAGCATTTT.

The CDR3 sequence is CASSLGWGSSGNTIYF. CDR3 in DNA: TGTGCCAGCAGCTTAGGATGGGGGAGCTCTGGAAACACCATATATTTT. The J gene is TRBJ1-3, the V gene TRBV7-2, with D tentatively TRBD1 (5 bases). This CDR3 is 16 amino acids long. Germline CDR1 SGHTA, CDR2 FQGNSA. Trimming cost V 1 base and J 0 bases, with 10 bases left between them.

CDR3 in amino acids: CAWTRDSSNQPQHF. The CDR3, as DNA: TGTGCCTGGACCCGGGACAGTAGCAATCAGCCCCAGCATTTT. V gene TRBV30 combines with J gene TRBJ1-5; 7 bases fit TRBD1. V shed 4 bases and J 0 bases; nucleotides not matched to a gene: 3. Germline values: CDR1 GTSNPN, CDR2 SVGIG (reference sequence). The CDR3 has 14 amino acids.

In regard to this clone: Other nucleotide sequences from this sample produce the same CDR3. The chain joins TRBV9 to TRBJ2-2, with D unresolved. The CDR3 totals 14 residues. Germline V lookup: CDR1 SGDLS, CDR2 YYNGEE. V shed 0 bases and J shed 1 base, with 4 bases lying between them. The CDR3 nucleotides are TGTGCCAGCAGCGTAGGCGGGAACACCGGGGAGCTGTTTTTT. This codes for CASSVGGNTGELFF.

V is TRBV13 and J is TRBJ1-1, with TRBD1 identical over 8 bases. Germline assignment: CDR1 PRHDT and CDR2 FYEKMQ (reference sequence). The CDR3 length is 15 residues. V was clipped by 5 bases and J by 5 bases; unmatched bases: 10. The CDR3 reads CASSPWTGRLTEAFF. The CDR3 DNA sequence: TGTGCCAGCAGCCCGTGGACAGGGCGGTTAACTGAAGCTTTCTTT.

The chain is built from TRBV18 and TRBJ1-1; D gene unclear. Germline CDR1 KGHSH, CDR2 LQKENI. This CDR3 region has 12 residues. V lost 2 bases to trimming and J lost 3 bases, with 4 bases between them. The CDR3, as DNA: TGTGCCAGCTCACCATCTCACACTGAAGCTTTCTTT. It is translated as CASSPSHTEAFF.